The 16 T cell receptor beta chains below come from one sample, sequenced in a study of tissue T cells after allogeneic stem cell transplantation. The data were produced by immunoSEQ multiplex PCR, yet TCRdb's version contains in-frame clones alone and is incomplete. The table lists thousands of clones, 46% of them singletons. The sample's time point: mouse harvest day 14 after allogeneic transplant. Tail vein injection delivered 10^7 T-cell-depleted bone marrow cells and 10^6 splenic CD5+ T cells. Material for sequencing was gut tissue. The receptors stem from a female BALB/c mouse given C57BL/6 T cells with graft-versus-host disease after an allogeneic hematopoietic cell transplant.

By share, this clone ranks as medium-sized. Genes here carry mouse names. Read sequence stops 1 residue before the CDR3 end, and the germline J gene provides the missing end. V and J are TRBV1 and TRBJ1-1; the D is unclear. Germline CDR1 and CDR2: NSQYPW and LRSPGD (reference sequence). This CDR3 is 14 amino acids long. Trimming took off 2 bases at V and 0 bases at J, with 7 bases between the two ends. The sequenced part of the CDR3 DNA is TGCACCTGCAGTGCAAGGCAGACAAACACAGAAGTCTTC. Encoded protein: CTCSARQTNTEVF. The entire CDR3 reads CTCSARQTNTEVFF.

As concerns this clone: Gene labels here are mouse ones. The CDR3 extends 1 residue past the end of the read, so its final part is completed from the germline J gene. V usage is TRBV3 and J usage is TRBJ1-2, with D possibly being TRBD1 (6 bases). Looked up from germline, CDR1 is SNHLY and CDR2 is FYNGKV (reference sequence). Trimming left V 1 base short and J 1 base short, with 7 bases between. This CDR3 has 14 amino acids. CDR3 DNA, as far as it was read: TGTGCCAGCAGCTTAGGCAGGGGAAACTCCGACTACACC. Its protein is CASSLGRGNSDYT. In full, the CDR3 reads CASSLGRGNSDYTF.

A remark on this clone: The genes and germline here are from mouse. The missing CDR3 end, 1 residue past where the read stops, is filled in from the germline J gene. This rearrangement joins TRBV3 to TRBJ2-4; TRBD2 matches at 9 bases. Trimming at V came to 4 bases and at J to 3 bases, leaving 2 bases not matched to a gene. The CDR3 sequence is 14 residues long. Looked up from germline, CDR1 is SNHLY and CDR2 is FYNGKV (reference sequence). CDR3 bases read: TGTGCCAGCAGCTCCGACTGGGGGCAAAACACCTTGTAC. Encoded protein: CASSSDWGQNTLY. The entire CDR3 reads CASSSDWGQNTLYF.

Comments on this clone: Gene and germline names: mouse. The missing CDR3 end, 1 residue past where the read stops, is filled in from the germline J gene. The chain links TRBV16 to TRBJ1-1; no clear D gene. Germline V gene data show CDR1 as SGHSA and CDR2 as FRNQAP. V was cut by 6 bases and J by 0 bases, with 8 bases left in between. The CDR3 totals 13 residues. CDR3 protein: CASSREANTEVFF. The sequenced part of the CDR3 DNA is TGTGCAAGCAGTCGGGAGGCAAACACAGAAGTCTTC.

This clone was seen a few times. Each gene name is a mouse one. The read gets to within 1 residue of the CDR3 end, and the germline J gene fills in the rest. V usage is TRBV3 and J usage is TRBJ2-4, with TRBD2 matching 8 bases. Germline V gene lookup returns CDR1 SNHLY and CDR2 FYNGKV (reference sequence). The trim removed 5 bases at V and 3 bases at J, leaving 4 bases unmatched. This CDR3 comprises 14 residues. The chain's CDR3 is CASSPDWGQNTLYF. The DNA read from the CDR3 is TGTGCCAGCAGCCCTGACTGGGGCCAAAACACCTTGTAC.

Concerning this clone itself: Mouse gene names apply. The DNA ends 1 residue before the CDR3 does, and the rest of the CDR3 is filled in from the germline J gene. The chain combines TRBV12-2 with TRBJ1-6; D is possibly TRBD1 (5 bases). TRBJ1-6 is noted as an ORF with a role that remains uncertain. The CDR3 is 15 residues long. Trimming removed 0 bases at V and 2 bases at J, with 7 bases between. The germline gives CDR1 SGHLS, CDR2 HYDKME. CDR3 DNA (partial): TGTGCCAGCTCTCTCAAGGGGACCTATAATTCGCCCCTCTAC. Translated, it gives CASSLKGTYNSPLY. The CDR3 in its entirety is CASSLKGTYNSPLYF.

As to this clone: The gene names here belong to mouse. Incomplete CDR3 DNA: TGTGCCAGCAGTCTACAGGGGTCTAATTCGCCCCTCTAC. Protein product: CASSLQGSNSPLY. The whole CDR3 protein reads CASSLQGSNSPLYF. This sequence joins TRBV26 and TRBJ1-6, with 7 bases lining up with TRBD1. The observed sequence ends 1 residue before the CDR3 terminus, with the missing tail filled in from the germline J gene. TRBJ1-6 is an ORF for which the function is uncertain. Per the germline V gene, CDR1 is KGHPV and CDR2 is FQNQEV (reference sequence). The length of the CDR3 is 14 residues. V shed 3 bases, J shed 6 bases, and the junction held 2 bases outside the gene matches.

On this clone itself: Germline and genes here are mouse. The sequence runs out 1 residue before the end of the CDR3; the remainder is reconstructed from the germline J gene. J is TRBJ2-2 and V is TRBV23; TRBD1, the D gene given by the table, was not confirmed from the DNA. Germline values: CDR1 KGHTA, CDR2 FQNQQP. This CDR3 is 14 amino acids long. The CDR3 loop reads CSSSQTGGAGQLYF. The DNA read from the CDR3 is TGCTCCAGCAGTCAAACAGGGGGCGCCGGGCAGCTCTAC.

Remarks on this clone: Gene names and germline match the mouse. The read is 1 residue too short to cover the CDR3 end, so that end is filled in from the germline J gene. The chain recombines TRBV13-3 with TRBJ2-2, with 7 bases aligning to TRBD2. V shed 6 bases, J shed 1 base, and the junction held 3 bases outside the gene matches. The CDR3 consists of 14 residues. Germline lookup yields CDR1 NNHDY and CDR2 SYVADS. CDR3 region: CASTPGGNTGQLYF. The sequenced part of the CDR3 DNA is TGTGCCAGCACCCCTGGGGGAAACACCGGGCAGCTCTAC.

Details on this clone: Gene names follow the mouse nomenclature. The read is 1 residue too short to cover the CDR3 end, so that end is filled in from the germline J gene. This chain joins TRBV5 and TRBJ2-7; weak D call: TRBD1 (6 bases). Germline values: CDR1 LGHNA, CDR2 YNLKQL (reference sequence). The CDR3 totals 12 residues. Trimming shortened V by 2 bases and J by 4 bases, and 6 bases separated the two germline ends. The CDR3 region is CASSQTGYEQYF. CDR3 DNA (partial): TGTGCCAGCAGCCAAACAGGGTATGAACAGTAC.

On this clone itself: Gene and germline names: mouse. This chain's CDR3 is CASSGKNTGQLYF. The CDR3 DNA, read in part, is TGTGCCAGCAGTGGCAAAAACACCGGGCAGCTCTAC. The rearrangement links TRBV26 to TRBJ2-2; D uncertain. Sequencing ends 1 residue short of the CDR3 end; the germline J gene provides the rest. The CDR3 contains 13 residues. Trimming left V 5 bases short and J 1 base short, with 5 bases between. Germline lookup yields CDR1 KGHPV and CDR2 FQNQEV (reference sequence).

In regard to this clone: The genes are named according to mouse. The read ends 1 residue before the CDR3 terminus; that terminus is restored from the germline J gene. The V call is TRBV2, the J call TRBJ2-5; 8 nucleotides line up with TRBD2. Per germline, CDR1 LGHNA and CDR2 YSYQKL. The CDR3 is made up of 15 amino acids. V was pared by 0 bases and J by 8 bases, with 7 bases of the junction left unmatched. The covered CDR3 bases are TGTGCCAGCAGCCAAGATCCCCTGGGGGGAGGCACCCAGTAC. Its protein is CASSQDPLGGGTQY. The full CDR3 reads CASSQDPLGGGTQYF. The full variable domain, completed using reference TRBV2 and TRBJ2-5, is DPKIIQKPKYLVAVTGSEKILICEQYLGHNAMYWYRQSAKKPLEFMFSYSYQKLMDNQTASSRFQPQSSKKNHLDLQITALKPDDSATYFCASSQDPLGGGTQYFGPGTRLLVL.

Of note for this clone: Gene names and germline refer to mouse. The CDR3 end lies 1 residue beyond the end of the read and is filled in from the germline J gene. The chain uses TRBV26 and TRBJ2-4, with TRBD1 matching over 7 bases. Per the germline V gene, CDR1 is KGHPV and CDR2 is FQNQEV (reference sequence). V lost 5 bases, J lost 1 base, and 6 bases stayed unmatched. This CDR3 has 15 amino acids. The sequenced CDR3 bases are TGTGCCAGCAGTTCTTCCGGGACAGGTCAAAACACCTTGTAC. This sequence encodes CASSSSGTGQNTLY. The CDR3 in full is CASSSSGTGQNTLYF.

This clone was observed a few times. Gene names are mouse gene names. The CDR3 is cut off 1 residue early in the read; its end comes from the germline J gene. The chain links TRBV3 to TRBJ2-5, with TRBD2 identical over 13 bases. Germline CDR1 and CDR2: SNHLY and FYNGKV (reference sequence). The CDR3 spans 14 residues. J was trimmed by 5 bases and V by 5 bases; bases with no gene match: 1. The DNA read from the CDR3 is TGTGCCAGCAGCGGACTGGGGGGGCTAGACACCCAGTAC. It yields the protein CASSGLGGLDTQY. From start to end, the CDR3 is CASSGLGGLDTQYF.

This clone counts as large (0.1 to 1%). The gene names given are mouse names. The read ends 1 residue shy of where the CDR3 ends; the end is completed using the germline J gene. V gene TRBV1 combines with J gene TRBJ1-5, with TRBD1 identical over 9 bases. The CDR3 is made up of 14 amino acids. Germline V gene lookup returns CDR1 NSQYPW and CDR2 LRSPGD (reference sequence). Trimming removed 4 bases from V and 5 bases from J; junction bases left unmatched: 3. The CDR3 bases that were read are TGCACCTGCAGTGGGGGACAGGGCCACCAGGCTCCGCTT. This encodes CTCSGGQGHQAPL. The full CDR3 sequence reads CTCSGGQGHQAPLF.

Worth noting for this clone: Gene names denote mouse genes. The CDR3 sequence is CASSLEGWGSSYEQYF. CDR3 bases read: TGTGCAAGCAGCTTAGAGGGCTGGGGGAGCTCCTATGAACAGTAC. V is TRBV16 and J is TRBJ2-7; TRBD2 matches at 7 bases. From the germline J gene comes the end of the CDR3, since the read stops 1 residue before it. CDR1 is SGHSA, CDR2 FRNQAP, per germline. V trimming: 0 bases; J trimming: 0 bases; junction bases outside the gene matches: 5. This CDR3 region has 16 residues. The variable domain in full, with the rest retrieved from reference TRBV16 and TRBJ2-7, is NAGVIQTPRHKVTGKGQEATLWCEPISGHSAVFWYRQTIVQGLEFLTYFRNQAPIDDSGMPKERFSAQMPNQSHSTLKIQSTQPQDSAVYLCASSLEGWGSSYEQYFGPGTRLTVL.